The sequence of this T cell receptor (beta chain) was determined in a study of T cell responses to AZD1222 COVID-19 vaccine. Produced via immunoSEQ multiplex PCR; TCRdb's table is partial and in-frame only. The repertoire has fewer than 200,000 clones, just under 95% of them found once; the top ten carry 1.6%. On this clone: The antigen is unknown.

This CDR3 region has 11 residues. Deletions cut 4 bases from V and 7 bases from J, with 8 bases between. Germline V CDR1 and CDR2: DFQATT, SNEGSKA (reference sequence). General observations from the study: Mapped onto spike, vaccine-associated CD4 TCRs spanned it and were dominant at 160-218 and 743-854. An increase in Spike-specific TCR breadth and depth was observed after two AZD1222 doses. White British ancestry dominated among donors, who included more females, and clonal diversity was possibly underestimated.

Sequencing was performed on peripheral blood, taken on day 0 of AZD1222 vaccination. The TCR sequence derives from an adult in good health. The chain uses TRBV20-1 and TRBJ2-1, with unresolved D. The CDR3, as DNA: TGCAGTGCTAATGAAGGGAATGAGCAGTTCTTC. This codes for CSANEGNEQFF.